This is a list of T cell receptor beta chains from one sample in a study of blood T cell repertoires in COVID-19. This table comes from immunoSEQ multiplex PCR, and its TCRdb copy is limited to in-frame clones, with some not included. The data contain some 120,000 clones, 80% to 90% of them seen just once; the ten biggest clones take up 25% to 35%. Sequencing was performed on peripheral blood. The receptors stem from an older man with active or convalescent COVID-19. The CDR3 runs from the conserved cysteine through the conserved F or W. Each record gives: J gene, V gene, clone size, D gene, CDR3 DNA, CDR3 protein. A D gene is named only where the DNA matches it firmly. Clone size appears in some rows only: once, few, many, or a class for an expanded clone.

J: TRBJ2-7; V: TRBV2; size: .; D: .; DNA: TGTGCCAGCAGTGATGGACACGGACGGTACGAGCAGTACTTC; CDR3: CASSDGHGRYEQYF
J: TRBJ2-7; V: TRBV5-1; size: .; D: .; DNA: TGCGCCAGCAGCTTGGAGGTGCGGTCCTACGAGCAGTACTTC; CDR3: CASSLEVRSYEQYF
J: TRBJ2-2; V: TRBV5-1; size: .; D: TRBD1; DNA: TGCGCCAGCAGCTTAAAATTAGGGGGCGCGGGCACCGGGGAGCTGTTTTTT; CDR3: CASSLKLGGAGTGELFF
J: TRBJ1-3; V: TRBV7-9; size: .; D: .; DNA: TGTGCCAGCAGCTTATCAGTCTCTGGAAACACCATATATTTT; CDR3: CASSLSVSGNTIYF
J: TRBJ1-5; V: TRBV6-5; size: .; D: .; DNA: TGTGCCAGCAGCCAACGGAGTCGTGACAATCAGCCCCAGCATTTT; CDR3: CASSQRSRDNQPQHF
J: TRBJ2-1; V: TRBV4-1; size: .; D: .; DNA: TGCGCCAGCAGCCAAAGCGGGTGGGACAATGAGCAGTTCTTC; CDR3: CASSQSGWDNEQFF
J: TRBJ2-3; V: TRBV6-2/TRBV6-3; size: .; D: .; DNA: TGTGCCAGCAGTTACTCGTCAGTCGATACAGATACGCAGTATTTT; CDR3: CASSYSSVDTDTQYF
J: TRBJ2-7; V: TRBV5-6; size: .; D: .; DNA: TGTGCCAGCAGCTCGGATCTGGGCCTATCCTACGAGCAGTACTTC; CDR3: CASSSDLGLSYEQYF
J: TRBJ1-2; V: TRBV21-1; size: .; D: .; DNA: TGTGCCAGCAGCAAAGGCTTTTTATACAGGGCCTCCTATGGCTACACCTTC; CDR3: CASSKGFLYRASYGYTF
J: TRBJ2-7; V: TRBV28; size: .; D: TRBD2; DNA: TGTGCCAGCAGTTTTCTCGCCCAGACTAGCGGCGAGTCCCTCTACGAGCAGTACTTC; CDR3: CASSFLAQTSGESLYEQYF
J: TRBJ2-7; V: TRBV15; size: .; D: TRBD2; DNA: TGTGCCACCAGCCGGATGGGGGGGGGCTCCTACGAGCAGTACTTC; CDR3: CATSRMGGGSYEQYF
J: TRBJ2-1; V: TRBV7-9; size: .; D: TRBD2; DNA: TGTGCCAGCAGCTTAAGTTTCGGGCTAGCGGGAGACAATGAGCAGTTCTTC; CDR3: CASSLSFGLAGDNEQFF
J: TRBJ2-1; V: TRBV24-1; size: .; D: TRBD1; DNA: TGTGCCACCAGTGACCCTGGGACAGGGATGGACAATGAGCAGTTCTTC; CDR3: CATSDPGTGMDNEQFF
J: TRBJ1-1; V: TRBV19; size: .; D: .; DNA: TGTGCCAGTAGTACTCTAGACCACCGGACTGAAGCTTTCTTT; CDR3: CASSTLDHRTEAFF
J: TRBJ1-2; V: TRBV6-4; size: .; D: TRBD1; DNA: TGTGCCAGCAGTGACTCCTCGACAGGGATAGGAGGCTACACCTTC; CDR3: CASSDSSTGIGGYTF
J: TRBJ2-5; V: TRBV5-1; size: few; D: .; DNA: TGCGCCAGCAGCCCCGGACCGGAGCGGGTTCAAGAGACCCAGTACTTC; CDR3: CASSPGPERVQETQYF